This T cell receptor beta chain was obtained from a study of T cell responses to AZD1222 COVID-19 vaccine. Study-level findings and limits: The donor cohort was predominantly white British with a female majority, and clonal diversity may have been underestimated. In all cases, repertoires were sampled only after the peak T cell response. The study reported that nearly half of spike-specific TCRs target unmutated variant regions.

This clone was seen a few times. Its specificity is unknown. Produced via immunoSEQ multiplex PCR; TCRdb's table is partial and in-frame only. Of around 190,000 clones detected, roughly 92% appear once; the ten largest clones hold over 1%. CDR1 is LNHNV and CDR2 is YYDKDF in the germline V gene (reference sequence). Trimming at V came to 0 bases and at J to 8 bases, leaving 4 bases not matched to a gene. There are 15 residues in the CDR3. V gene TRBV15 combines with J gene TRBJ2-1, with 10 nucleotides matching TRBD2. The sample consisted of peripheral blood, taken on day 0 of AZD1222 vaccination. This TCR came from an adult in good health. CDR3 loop: CATSREGGTSDEQFF. Here the CDR3 DNA reads TGTGCCACCAGCAGAGAGGGAGGGACTAGCGATGAGCAGTTCTTC.